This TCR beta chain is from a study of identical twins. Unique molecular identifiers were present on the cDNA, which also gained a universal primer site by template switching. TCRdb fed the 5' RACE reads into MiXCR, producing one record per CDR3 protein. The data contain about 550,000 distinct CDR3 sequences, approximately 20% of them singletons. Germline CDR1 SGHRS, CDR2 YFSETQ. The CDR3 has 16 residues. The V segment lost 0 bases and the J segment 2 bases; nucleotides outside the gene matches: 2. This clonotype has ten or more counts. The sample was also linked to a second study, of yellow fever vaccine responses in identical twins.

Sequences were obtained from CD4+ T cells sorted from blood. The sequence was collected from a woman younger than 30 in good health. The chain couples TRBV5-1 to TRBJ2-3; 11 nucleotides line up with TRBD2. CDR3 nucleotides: TGCGCCAGCAGCTTGGGACTAGCGGGGACCACAGATACGCAGTATTTT. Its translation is CASSLGLAGTTDTQYF.